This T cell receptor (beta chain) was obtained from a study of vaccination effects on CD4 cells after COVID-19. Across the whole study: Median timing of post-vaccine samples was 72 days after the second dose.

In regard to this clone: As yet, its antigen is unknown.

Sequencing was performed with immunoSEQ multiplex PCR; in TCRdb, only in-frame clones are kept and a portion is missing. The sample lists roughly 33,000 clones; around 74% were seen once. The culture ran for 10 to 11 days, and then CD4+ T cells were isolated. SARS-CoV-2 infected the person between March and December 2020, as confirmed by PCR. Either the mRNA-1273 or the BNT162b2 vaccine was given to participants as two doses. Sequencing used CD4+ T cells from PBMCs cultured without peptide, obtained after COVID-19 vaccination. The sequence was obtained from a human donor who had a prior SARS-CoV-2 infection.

The CDR3 loop reads CASSHHKRVSGNTIYF. The CDR3 region has the DNA TGTGCCAGCAGCCACCACAAACGGGTTTCCGGAAACACCATATATTTT. The chain uses TRBV3-1 (or the pseudogene TRBV3-2) and TRBJ1-3; no clear D. The ends were cut back, 3 bases at V and 4 bases at J, with 16 bases in the middle. The CDR3 is 16 residues long. Germline assignment: CDR1 LGHDT and CDR2 YNNKEL (reference sequence).